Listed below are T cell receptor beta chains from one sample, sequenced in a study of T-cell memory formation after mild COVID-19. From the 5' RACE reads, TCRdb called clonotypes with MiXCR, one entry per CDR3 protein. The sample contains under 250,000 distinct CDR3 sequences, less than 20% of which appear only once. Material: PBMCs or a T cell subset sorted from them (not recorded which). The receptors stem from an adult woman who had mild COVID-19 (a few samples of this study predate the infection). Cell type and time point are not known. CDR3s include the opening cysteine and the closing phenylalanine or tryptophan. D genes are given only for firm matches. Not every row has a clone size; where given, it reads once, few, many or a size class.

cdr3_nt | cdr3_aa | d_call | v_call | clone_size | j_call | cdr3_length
TGTGCCAGCAGCCGACAGGGAGCCCAAGAGACCCAGTACTTC | CASSRQGAQETQYF | TRBD1 | TRBV7-8 | many | TRBJ2-5 | 14
TGCAGTGCTAGAGGAGATCAGGGGGCCGGAGTTTATGGCTACACCTTC | CSARGDQGAGVYGYTF | TRBD1 | TRBV20-1 | few | TRBJ1-2 | 16
TGTGCCAGCAAATGGACAGGGGGCACCGGGGAGCTGTTTTTT | CASKWTGGTGELFF | TRBD1 | TRBV7-6 | NA | TRBJ2-2 | 14
TGCGCCAGCAGCTCGGCCGGGACAGGGTGGGCAGATACGCAGTATTTT | CASSSAGTGWADTQYF | TRBD1 | TRBV5-1 | NA | TRBJ2-3 | 16
TGTGCCAGCACCGGGACAGGGGGTCTGACTGAAGCTTTCTTT | CASTGTGGLTEAFF | TRBD1 | TRBV6-5 | NA | TRBJ1-1 | 14
TGTGCCAGCAGACAGCAGGGGGCGCACTATGGCTACACCTTC | CASRQQGAHYGYTF | TRBD1 | TRBV12-3/TRBV12-4 | NA | TRBJ1-2 | 14
TGTGCCAGCAGTTTCAGGCTCGGAATCGAGACCCAGTACTTC | CASSFRLGIETQYF | NA | TRBV12-3/TRBV12-4 | NA | TRBJ2-5 | 14
TGCGCCAGCAGCTCAGCACCGGGACGTATCGTGTTCTTC | CASSSAPGRIVFF | NA | TRBV5-1 | few | TRBJ2-1 | 13
TGTGCCAGCAGCTCGAGGGGTCTCCTTAGAGGGGATGAGCAGTTCTTC | CASSSRGLLRGDEQFF | NA | TRBV7-3 | many | TRBJ2-1 | 16
TGTGCCAGCAGTTCCTTGGGACAGGGTATTACTGAAGCTTTCTTT | CASSSLGQGITEAFF | TRBD1 | TRBV6-5 | NA | TRBJ1-1 | 15
TGTGCCAGCAGTTTCCTGGGACAAGAAGCTTTCTTT | CASSFLGQEAFF | NA | TRBV6-2/TRBV6-3 | NA | TRBJ1-1 | 12
TGTGCCAGCAGCTTAATTACCGGACCGCTGCCGAGCTCTGGAAACACCATATATTTT | CASSLITGPLPSSGNTIYF | NA | TRBV7-9 | few | TRBJ1-3 | 19
TGTGCCAGCAGTTTAGTCCAGGGGAGCTCCTACGAGCAGTACTTC | CASSLVQGSSYEQYF | NA | TRBV12-3/TRBV12-4 | few | TRBJ2-7 | 15
TGCGCCAGCAAAAACCTAGCGGGGGCTCAAGAGACCCAGTACTTC | CASKNLAGAQETQYF | TRBD2 | TRBV5-1 | few | TRBJ2-5 | 15
TGCAGTGCTAGGGGACTACAAGAGACCCAGTACTTC | CSARGLQETQYF | TRBD2 | TRBV20-1 | NA | TRBJ2-5 | 12
TGTGCCAGCAGCCGCCGTAGCGGGTTGGGGAATGAGCAGTTCTTC | CASSRRSGLGNEQFF | TRBD2 | TRBV5-6 | NA | TRBJ2-1 | 15
TGCGCCAGCAGCCTTCGACAGGGTACGGGGAATGAGCAGTTCTTC | CASSLRQGTGNEQFF | TRBD1 | TRBV5-1 | few | TRBJ2-1 | 15
TGTGCCAGCAGTTTATTCCGCACGGCCTACGAGCAGTACTTC | CASSLFRTAYEQYF | NA | TRBV12-3/TRBV12-4 | few | TRBJ2-7 | 14
TGTGCCATCAGTGAGTCGAAAGAGACCCAGTACTTC | CAISESKETQYF | NA | TRBV10-3 | few | TRBJ2-5 | 12
TGTGCCACCAGGACAACAGTGAACACCGGGGAGCTGTTTTTT | CATRTTVNTGELFF | NA | TRBV24-1 | NA | TRBJ2-2 | 14
TGTGCCAGCAGCGTAGGTCCCGGATGGAGAGATACGCAGTATTTT | CASSVGPGWRDTQYF | NA | TRBV9 | few | TRBJ2-3 | 15
TGTGCCAGCAGCTTATCCAGAATCGGGGAAACTTTCTTT | CASSLSRIGETFF | NA | TRBV7-2 | NA | TRBJ1-1 | 13
TGTGCCAGCAGCCGCCGACTAGCGGAGCCTGCCTACAATGAGCAGTTCTTC | CASSRRLAEPAYNEQFF | TRBD2 | TRBV3-1 | few | TRBJ2-1 | 17
TGCAGCGTTCAGCAGGGATCGGGCACTGAAGCTTTCTTT | CSVQQGSGTEAFF | NA | TRBV29-1 | few | TRBJ1-1 | 13